Detailed here is one T cell receptor (beta chain). The data were obtained in a study of sequential checkpoint blockade in melanoma. Study-wide background: Both treatment sequences were followed by maintenance nivolumab.

Regarding treatment: randomized to nivolumab then ipilimumab (arm A) or the reverse (arm B). Patients had received no earlier DNA-damaging chemotherapy. Live CD3+CD8+ CD19− CD56− cells were sorted from PBMCs. The V end was cut by 2 bases, the J end by 5 bases, with 10 bases between. CDR3 size: 14 residues. Germline CDR1 and CDR2: WSHSY and SAAADI. Libraries were prepared by immunoSEQ multiplex PCR; TCRdb keeps only in-frame clonotypes and omits some of them. Among 25,000 to 35,000 clones, approximately 86% were seen once, and the ten largest hold about 17%. The clonotype originates from a human donor with melanoma. Sample: CD8+ T cells sorted from blood (inferred from file names), taken from a patient given nivolumab and ipilimumab in sequence. The V call is TRBV10-2, the J call TRBJ1-5, with TRBD1 as a possible D gene (5 bases). CDR3 sequence: CASSEMEGDQPQHF. The CDR3 nucleotides are TGCGCCAGCAGTGAGATGGAAGGGGATCAGCCCCAGCATTTT.